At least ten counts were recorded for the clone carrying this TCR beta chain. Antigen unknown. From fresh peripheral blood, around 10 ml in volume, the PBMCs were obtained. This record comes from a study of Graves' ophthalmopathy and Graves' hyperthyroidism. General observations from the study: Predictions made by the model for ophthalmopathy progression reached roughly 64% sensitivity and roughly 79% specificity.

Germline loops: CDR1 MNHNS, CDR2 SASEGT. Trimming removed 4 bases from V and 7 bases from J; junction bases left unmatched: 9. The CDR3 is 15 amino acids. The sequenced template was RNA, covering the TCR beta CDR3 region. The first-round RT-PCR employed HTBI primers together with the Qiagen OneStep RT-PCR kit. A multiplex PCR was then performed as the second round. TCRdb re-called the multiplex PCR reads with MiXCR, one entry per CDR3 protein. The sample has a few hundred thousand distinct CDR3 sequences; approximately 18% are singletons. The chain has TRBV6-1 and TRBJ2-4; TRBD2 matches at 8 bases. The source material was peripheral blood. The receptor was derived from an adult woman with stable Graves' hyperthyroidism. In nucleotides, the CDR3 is TGTGCCAGCAGTGGATTTGTGACGGGAGGGAACATTCAGTACTTC. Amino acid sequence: CASSGFVTGGNIQYF.